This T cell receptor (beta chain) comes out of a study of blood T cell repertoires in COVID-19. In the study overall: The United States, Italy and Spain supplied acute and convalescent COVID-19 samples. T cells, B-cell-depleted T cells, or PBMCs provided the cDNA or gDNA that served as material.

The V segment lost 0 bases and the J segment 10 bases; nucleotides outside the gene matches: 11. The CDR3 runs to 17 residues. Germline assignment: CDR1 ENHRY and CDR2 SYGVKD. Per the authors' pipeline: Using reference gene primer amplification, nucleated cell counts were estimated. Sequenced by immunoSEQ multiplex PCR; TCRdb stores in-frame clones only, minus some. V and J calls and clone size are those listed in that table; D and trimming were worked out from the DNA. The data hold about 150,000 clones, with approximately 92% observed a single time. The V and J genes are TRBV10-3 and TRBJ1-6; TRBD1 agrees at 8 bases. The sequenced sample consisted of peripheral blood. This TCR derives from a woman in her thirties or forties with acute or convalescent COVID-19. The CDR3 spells CAISESRLDRAGSPLHF. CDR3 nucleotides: TGTGCCATCAGTGAGTCACGTCTGGACAGGGCAGGATCACCCCTCCACTTT.